These 8 T cell receptor beta chains were sequenced from one sample in a study of blood T cell repertoires in COVID-19. Only in-frame clones appear in the TCRdb table, and some are missing; sequencing was by immunoSEQ multiplex PCR. The sample has about 260,000 clones, 75% to 90% seen once. The specimen sequenced was peripheral blood. The source is a woman aged 70-85 years with COVID-19, enrolled during active disease.

The J gene is TRBJ2-5, the V gene TRBV24-1, with TRBD2 matching 12 bases. Trimming cost V 1 base and J 5 bases; bases outside gene matches: 10. CDR1 is KGHDR and CDR2 is SFDVKD in the germline V gene. CDR3 length: 18 residues. CDR3: CATSDFAASGRGGETQYF. The CDR3 DNA follows: TGTGCCACCAGTGATTTCGCGGCTAGCGGGAGGGGAGGGGAGACCCAGTACTTC.

The chain employs TRBV4-1 and TRBJ1-5; the D gene is possibly TRBD1 (5 bases). Germline loops: CDR1 MGHRA, CDR2 YSYEKL. This CDR3 region has 17 residues. V lost 1 base to trimming and J lost 7 bases, with 20 bases between them. This CDR3 reads CASSQVTPRGESQPQHF. The CDR3 DNA is TGCGCCAGCAGCCAAGTAACCCCGCGGGGGGAGAGCCAGCCCCAGCATTTT.

This chain joins TRBV9 and TRBJ2-1; D is perhaps TRBD2 (6 bases). This CDR3 region has 16 residues. In germline, CDR1 is SGDLS, CDR2 YYNGEE. The germline V and J ends were trimmed by 0 bases and 1 base, with 11 bases remaining between them. CDR3 region: CASSVVSSESYNEQFF. For the CDR3, the DNA is TGTGCCAGCAGCGTAGTGTCTAGCGAGTCCTACAATGAGCAGTTCTTC.

The V gene is TRBV3-1 (or the pseudogene TRBV3-2), the J gene TRBJ2-5; 9 bases are shared with TRBD1. CDR1 LGHDT and CDR2 YNNKEL come from the germline V gene (reference sequence). The length of the CDR3 is 16 residues. The junction had 7 bases not matched to a gene; V was cut back by 1 base and J by 4 bases. This CDR3 is CASSQGTGTGLETQYF. DNA for the CDR3: TGTGCCAGCAGCCAAGGGACCGGGACAGGGCTAGAGACCCAGTACTTC.

The rearrangement uses TRBV10-3 and TRBJ1-5; the D is unclear. The CDR3 has 16 residues. Germline CDR1 and CDR2: ENHRY and SYGVKD. The V end was cut by 3 bases, the J end by 0 bases, with 12 bases between. The CDR3 DNA sequence: TGTGCCATCAGTGAATGGCAGACATATAGCAATCAGCCCCAGCATTTT. Amino acids: CAISEWQTYSNQPQHF.

V gene TRBV3-1 (or the pseudogene TRBV3-2) combines with J gene TRBJ2-5; D is unresolved. The CDR3 is 14 residues long. V was trimmed by 6 bases and J by 5 bases, leaving 16 bases between them. Germline CDR1 and CDR2: LGHDT and YNNKEL (reference sequence). The CDR3 DNA follows: TGTGCCAGCAGGCAAACTAATCTAATGGAGACCCAGTACTTC. Protein product: CASRQTNLMETQYF.

The chain uses TRBV7-2 and TRBJ1-1; unclear D gene. CDR1 and CDR2 from the germline V gene are SGHTA and FQGNSA. V lost 5 bases, J lost 3 bases, and 10 bases lay in between. The CDR3 length is 13 residues. CDR3 sequence (DNA): TGTGCCAGCAGCCCCCATGGAGACACTGAAGCTTTCTTT. Encoded protein: CASSPHGDTEAFF.

This chain connects TRBV2 to TRBJ1-4, with a weak D call TRBD1 (5 bases). The germline gives CDR1 SNHLY, CDR2 FYNNEI. There are 17 residues in the CDR3. With 1 base removed from V and 2 bases from J, the gap between germline ends came to 14 bases. The CDR3 here is CASSEGQGMWTNEKLFF. DNA of the CDR3: TGTGCCAGCAGTGAAGGTCAGGGAATGTGGACTAATGAAAAACTGTTTTTT. Looking up the rest from reference TRBV2 and TRBJ1-4 gives the full variable domain: EPEVTQTPSHQVTQMGQEVILRCVPISNHLYFYWYRQILGQKVEFLVSFYNNEISEKSEIFDDQFSVERPDGSNFTLKIRSTKLEDSAMYFCASSEGQGMWTNEKLFFGSGTQLSVL.